The entry below gives a single T cell receptor beta chain sequence along with its context. Its antigen is currently unknown. This CDR3 comprises 13 residues. Trimming removed 4 bases from V and 10 bases from J, with 16 bases in between. Germline CDR1 and CDR2: ENHRY and SYGVKD. Every isolated RNA sample was fully reverse transcribed, so sequencing captured expressed TCRB transcripts. Approximately 3.6 million reads was the average for naive, central memory and regulatory T cell samples. Sequencing was performed with immunoSEQ multiplex PCR; in TCRdb, only in-frame clones are kept and a portion is missing. Altogether a few hundred thousand clones are present, roughly 14% being singletons, with the ten largest covering roughly 0.016%. Markers CD45RO/CCR7/CD25/CD127/CD95/CD27 served to sort CD4+ naive, central memory, regulatory and stem cell-like memory cells. This record belongs to a study of beta chain features in type 1 diabetes. Study summary: All of the samples together had 85 million to 140 million sorted cells examined.

Notes on the study in general: A greater similarity of naive, central memory and Treg TCRB repertoires was seen among patients than among healthy donors. Type 1 diabetes patients had moderately but significantly shorter TCRB CDR3s in all four CD4+ subsets.

The receptor was isolated from a woman aged 18-35 years with type 1 diabetes. This chain links TRBV10-3 with TRBJ1-1, with D hard to call. The sample comprised naive CD4+ T cells from blood. As DNA, the CDR3 is TGTGCCATCAGTGTGCGAGAACGGGTATCAGCTTTCTTT. Translating it yields CAISVRERVSAFF.